This T cell receptor beta chain was identified in a study of blood T cells in healthy people across ages. Study-wide points: CMV infection status of these donors was not known.

The sample holds one count of this clonotype. Its antigen is unknown. Through a sample-barcoded 5' primer and a J-beta primer mix, a second PCR was run for about 6 to 11 cycles. TCRdb independently ran MiXCR on the 5' RACE reads; one entry per CDR3 protein. The sample has 660,000 or so distinct CDR3 sequences; around 54% are singletons. The CDR3 length is 12 residues. After removal of 6 bases from V and 12 bases from J, the junction contained 10 bases not matched to a gene. Germline V lookup: CDR1 SQVTM, CDR2 ANQGSEA. The receptor comes from a man in his sixties in good health. This chain uses TRBV29-1 with TRBJ2-1, with 8 bases matching TRBD1. The sequenced sample was blood. The CDR3 here is CSVDRDDYTQFF. For the CDR3, the DNA is TGCAGCGTGGACAGGGATGACTATACGCAGTTCTTC.